A single sample is the source of the 16 T cell receptor beta chains below, sequenced in a study of T cell responses to AZD1222 COVID-19 vaccine. Sequencing was performed with immunoSEQ multiplex PCR; in TCRdb, only in-frame clones are kept and a portion is missing. The sample consists of about 100,000 clones, 88% of them appearing once. The source was peripheral blood, collected on day 0 of AZD1222 vaccination. The receptors shown here come from an adult in good health.

The count of this clone is one. The gene calls are TRBV6-5 and TRBJ1-5; maybe TRBD1 (5 bases). Looked up from germline, CDR1 is MNHEY and CDR2 is SVGAGI. The CDR3 has 15 residues. Trimming took off 5 bases at V and 2 bases at J, with 13 bases between the two ends. DNA of the CDR3: TGTGCCAGCAGTCCCTGGGGCAACGGCAATCAGCCCCAGCATTTT. This translates into CASSPWGNGNQPQHF.

The chain joins TRBV3-1 (or the pseudogene TRBV3-2) to TRBJ2-7, with 10 bases identical to TRBD1. V gave up 4 bases and J gave up 2 bases; unmatched junction bases: 2. This CDR3 is built from 14 residues. Germline V lookup: CDR1 LGHDT, CDR2 YNNKEL (reference sequence). CDR3 sequence (DNA): TGTGCCAGCAGCCCGGGACAGGGGACCTACGAGCAGTACTTC. Amino acid sequence: CASSPGQGTYEQYF.

The chain links TRBV18 to TRBJ1-1, with D maybe TRBD1 (6 bases). V lost 0 bases and J lost 3, with 11 bases in between. Germline CDR1 reads KGHSH; CDR2 reads LQKENI. CDR3 size: 15 residues. CDR3: CASSPPSSGDTEAFF. For the CDR3, the DNA is TGTGCCAGCTCACCACCAAGCTCAGGGGACACTGAAGCTTTCTTT.

The V call is TRBV6-2 or TRBV6-3, the J call TRBJ2-1; 14 bases align to TRBD2. With V trimmed by 5 bases and J by 5 bases, 5 bases remained unmatched. CDR3 length: 16 amino acids. CDR1 and CDR2 (germline): MNHEY, SVGEGT. Here the CDR3 DNA reads TGTGCCAGCAGTGACGGACTAGCGGGAGGCCACAATGAGCAGTTCTTC. As protein: CASSDGLAGGHNEQFF.

The J gene is TRBJ2-5, the V gene TRBV9, with 7 bases identical to TRBD2. Losses at the gene ends were 0 bases for V and 4 bases for J; bases not matched to a gene: 6. CDR1 and CDR2 (germline): SGDLS, YYNGEE. The CDR3 is 15 residues long. CDR3 sequence (DNA): TGTGCCAGCAGCGTAGGTCAGCGGGATGGAGAGACCCAGTACTTC. It is translated as CASSVGQRDGETQYF.

This clone was recorded a few times. This chain joins TRBV7-8 and TRBJ2-7; 14 nucleotides line up with TRBD2. The length of the CDR3 is 16 residues. From germline, CDR1 is SGHVS and CDR2 FQNEAQ. V gave up 2 bases and J gave up 6 bases; unmatched junction bases: 6. As DNA, the CDR3 is TGTGCCAGCAGCTTACAGGGACTAGCGGGAGTCCCCGAGCAGTACTTC. This encodes CASSLQGLAGVPEQYF.

This clone was seen just once. The genes are TRBV27 and TRBJ1-2; D not resolved. Germline values: CDR1 MNHEY, CDR2 SMNVEV (reference sequence). The CDR3 totals 15 residues. The V end lost 7 bases, the J end lost 4 bases, and 19 bases lay between the germline ends. CDR3 sequence: CASTTSADGTYGYTF. DNA for the CDR3: TGTGCCAGCACCACCTCCGCGGACGGAACCTATGGCTACACCTTC.

This clone came up a few times. The gene calls are TRBV7-9 and TRBJ2-1, with no clear D. This CDR3 has 13 residues. The germline V gene has CDR1 SEHNR and CDR2 FQNEAQ (reference sequence). With 0 bases removed from V and 7 bases from J, the gap between germline ends came to 7 bases. Here the CDR3 DNA reads TGTGCCAGCAGCTTAGCGGGGTTGAATGAGCAGTTCTTC. It specifies CASSLAGLNEQFF.

The chain has TRBV9 and TRBJ2-3; a possible D gene is TRBD1 (5 bases). The V end was cut by 0 bases, the J end by 2 bases, with 13 bases between. The germline CDR1 and CDR2 sequences are SGDLS and YYNGEE. CDR3 size: 16 residues. The CDR3: CASSVGVGRATDTQYF. Written as DNA, the CDR3 is TGTGCCAGCAGCGTAGGGGTGGGCAGGGCCACAGATACGCAGTATTTT.

This clone has a single count. The CDR3 sequence: CATSRDGQGVSGNTIYF. Here the CDR3 DNA reads TGTGCCACCAGCAGAGACGGGCAGGGGGTCTCTGGAAACACCATATATTTT. The chain links TRBV15 to TRBJ1-3; 7 bases line up with TRBD1. Germline V gene sequence: CDR1 LNHNV, CDR2 YYDKDF (reference sequence). With V trimmed by 0 bases and J by 0 bases, 5 bases remained unmatched. The CDR3 is 17 amino acids.

This chain joins TRBV11-3 and TRBJ2-2; 8 bases are shared with TRBD1. This CDR3 is 17 amino acids long. The V gene end was trimmed by 5 bases and the J gene end by 1 base; junction bases not matched to a gene: 9. Germline V gene sequence: CDR1 SGHNT, CDR2 YENEEA. CDR3 DNA sequence: TGTGCCAGCAGCCCGCCTTACGGGACAGGGAACACCGGGGAGCTGTTTTTT. Its protein is CASSPPYGTGNTGELFF.

This chain links TRBV15 with TRBJ2-5; 10 bases align to TRBD2. Germline V lookup: CDR1 LNHNV, CDR2 YYDKDF (reference sequence). This CDR3 has 16 amino acids. V shed 3 bases and J 6 bases; nucleotides not matched to a gene: 10. CDR3 loop: CATSRDLAGVSKTQYF. CDR3 nucleotides: TGTGCCACCAGCAGGGACCTAGCGGGAGTTTCGAAGACCCAGTACTTC. The full variable domain, rest sourced from reference TRBV15 and TRBJ2-5, is DAMVIQNPRYQVTQFGKPVTLSCSQTLNHNVMYWYQQKSSQAPKLLFHYYDKDFNNEADTPDNFQSRRPNTSFCFLDIRSPGLGDTAMYLCATSRDLAGVSKTQYFGPGTRLLVL.

The rearrangement joins TRBV6-4 to TRBJ1-5; D not resolved. Trimming stripped 0 bases from V and 8 bases from J, with 11 bases between. Germline V gene lookup returns CDR1 MRHNA and CDR2 SNTAGT. The length of the CDR3 is 14 residues. The CDR3 loop reads CASSDSYDVKPQHF. The CDR3 DNA reads as TGTGCCAGCAGTGACTCCTACGATGTCAAGCCCCAGCATTTT.

The rearrangement joins TRBV7-2 to TRBJ2-1; 7 bases are shared with TRBD2. The CDR3 totals 13 residues. CDR1 SGHTA and CDR2 FQGNSA come from the germline V gene. V dropped 6 bases and J dropped 15; count of bases not matched to a gene: 14. The CDR3 DNA is TGTGCCAGCAGTCTCGTGGGGGGGGAGAGGGCGTTCTTC. Translation gives CASSLVGGERAFF.

The chain recombines TRBV5-1 with TRBJ1-5; 10 bases fit TRBD1. Losses at the gene ends were 3 bases for V and 5 bases for J; bases not matched to a gene: 2. Germline CDR1 SGHRS, CDR2 YFSETQ. The CDR3 extends over 14 amino acids. The DNA of the CDR3 is TGCGCCAGCAGCTACGGGACAGGGGATCAGCCCCAGCATTTT. Residues: CASSYGTGDQPQHF.

The chain has TRBV27 and TRBJ1-6; D is possibly TRBD1 (5 bases). Trimming took 7 bases from V and 10 from J, leaving 17 bases between them. The CDR3 covers 14 residues. Looked up from germline, CDR1 is MNHEY and CDR2 is SMNVEV (reference sequence). CDR3 sequence: CASTRRQGGSPLHF. CDR3 sequence (DNA): TGTGCCAGCACCCGAAGGCAGGGAGGGTCACCCCTCCACTTT.